The subject of this entry is one TCR beta chain. Trimming pared 2 bases from V and 8 bases from J, leaving 15 bases between. Germline CDR1 is KGHSH and CDR2 is LQKENI. This CDR3 comprises 14 residues. This specimen belongs to a study of blood T cell repertoires in COVID-19. The overall study: Specimens from acute and convalescent COVID-19 originated in the United States, Italy and Spain.

Measured with immunoSEQ multiplex PCR; TCRdb has only the in-frame clones, and not every one. The sample includes 160,000 or so clones, more than 75% of them seen just once. This receptor was obtained from a human donor with acute COVID-19. The donor label of this sample is uncertain. V gene TRBV18 combines with J gene TRBJ1-2; D gene uncertain. The sequenced sample was PBMCs or T cells enriched from blood (not recorded which). The CDR3 here is CASSPGAGNEGYTF. In DNA, the CDR3 is TGTGCCAGCTCACCAGGAGCGGGCAATGAGGGCTACACCTTC.